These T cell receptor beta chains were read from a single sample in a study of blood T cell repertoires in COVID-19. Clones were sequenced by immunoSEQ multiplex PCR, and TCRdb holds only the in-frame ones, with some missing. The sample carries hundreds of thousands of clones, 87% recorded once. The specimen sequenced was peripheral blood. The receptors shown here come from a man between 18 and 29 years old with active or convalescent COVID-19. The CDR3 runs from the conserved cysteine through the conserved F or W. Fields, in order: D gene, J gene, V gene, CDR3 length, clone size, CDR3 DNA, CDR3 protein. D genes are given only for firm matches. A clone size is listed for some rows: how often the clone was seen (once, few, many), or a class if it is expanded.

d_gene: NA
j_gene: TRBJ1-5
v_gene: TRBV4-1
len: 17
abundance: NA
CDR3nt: TGCGCCAGCAGCCAAGAAGGGGTAGGGAAAAGCAATCAGCCCCAGCATTTT
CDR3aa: CASSQEGVGKSNQPQHF

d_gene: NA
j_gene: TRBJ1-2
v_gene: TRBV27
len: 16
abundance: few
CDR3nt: TGTGCCAGCAGTCGTGGCAGTAGGGGGACTAACTATGGCTACACCTTC
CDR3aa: CASSRGSRGTNYGYTF

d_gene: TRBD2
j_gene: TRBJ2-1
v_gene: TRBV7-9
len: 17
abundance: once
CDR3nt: TGTGCCAGCAGCTTACGCCTAGCGGACCGCTCCTACAATGAGCAGTTCTTC
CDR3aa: CASSLRLADRSYNEQFF

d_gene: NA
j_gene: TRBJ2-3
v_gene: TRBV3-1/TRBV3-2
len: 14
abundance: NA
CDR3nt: TGTGCCAGCAGCACCCCCAGGAGGGTGGATACGCAGTATTTT
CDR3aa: CASSTPRRVDTQYF

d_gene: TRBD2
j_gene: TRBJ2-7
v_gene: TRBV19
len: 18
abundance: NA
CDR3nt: TGTGCCAGTAGTGCGGTCCCGGGACTAGCGGGGGGGCCGCTCGAGCAGTACTTC
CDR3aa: CASSAVPGLAGGPLEQYF

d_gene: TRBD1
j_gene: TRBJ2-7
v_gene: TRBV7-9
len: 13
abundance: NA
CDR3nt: TGTGCCAGCAGCTTGGGACAGATCTACGAGCAGTACTTC
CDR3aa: CASSLGQIYEQYF

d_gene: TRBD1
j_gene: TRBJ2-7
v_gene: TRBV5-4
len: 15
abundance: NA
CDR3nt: TGTGCCAGCAGCACCCGACAGGGTTCCTCCTACGAGCAGTACTTC
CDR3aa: CASSTRQGSSYEQYF

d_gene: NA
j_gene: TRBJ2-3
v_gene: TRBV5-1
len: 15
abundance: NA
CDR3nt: TGCGCCAGCAGCTTTTTGAGCCCAACCACAGATACGCAGTATTTT
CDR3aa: CASSFLSPTTDTQYF

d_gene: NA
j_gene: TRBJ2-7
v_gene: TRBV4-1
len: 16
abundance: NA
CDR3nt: TGCGCCAGCAGTCCCATCCTGGGGAGAGGAACCTACGAGCAGTACTTC
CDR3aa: CASSPILGRGTYEQYF

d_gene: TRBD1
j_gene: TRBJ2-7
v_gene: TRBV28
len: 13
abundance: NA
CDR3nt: TGTGCCAGCAGAGGACAGGGGGCTTGGGAGCAGTACTTC
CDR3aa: CASRGQGAWEQYF

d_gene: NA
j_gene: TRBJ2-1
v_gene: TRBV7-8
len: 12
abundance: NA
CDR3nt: TGTGCCAGCAGCTTAGGCGGATCGGGGCAGTTCTTC
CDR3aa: CASSLGGSGQFF

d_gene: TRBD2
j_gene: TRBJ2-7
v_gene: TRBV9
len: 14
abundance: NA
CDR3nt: TGTGCCAGCAGCCCTAGCGGTTCCTCCTACGAGCAGTACTTC
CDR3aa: CASSPSGSSYEQYF

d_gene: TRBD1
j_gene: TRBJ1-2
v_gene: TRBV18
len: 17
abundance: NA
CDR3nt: TGTGCCAGCTCACCACAGCGACCGGGACAGGGTGTCTATGGCTACACCTTC
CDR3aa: CASSPQRPGQGVYGYTF

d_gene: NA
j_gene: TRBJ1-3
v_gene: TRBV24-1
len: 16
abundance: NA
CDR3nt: TGTGCCACCAGTGATTTGCCGTCCTACTATAAGAACACCATATATTTT
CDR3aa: CATSDLPSYYKNTIYF

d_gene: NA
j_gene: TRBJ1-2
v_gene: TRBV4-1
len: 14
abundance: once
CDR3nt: TGCGCCAGCAGCCGAGGTGGTAGGGAGGGTGGCTACACCTTC
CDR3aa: CASSRGGREGGYTF

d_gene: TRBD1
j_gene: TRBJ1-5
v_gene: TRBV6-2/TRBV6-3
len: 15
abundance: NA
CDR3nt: TGTGCCAGCAGTCTCCGACAGGGCCAAAATCAGCCCCAGCATTTT
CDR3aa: CASSLRQGQNQPQHF

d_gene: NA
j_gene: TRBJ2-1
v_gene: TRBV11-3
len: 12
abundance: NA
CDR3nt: TGTGCCAGCAGCTTCTCCCACAATGAGCAGTTCTTC
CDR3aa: CASSFSHNEQFF

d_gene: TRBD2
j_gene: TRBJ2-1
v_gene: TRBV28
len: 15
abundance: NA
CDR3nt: TGTGCCAGCACCCTACGGGGACTAGCGGGCAATGAGCAGTTCTTC
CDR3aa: CASTLRGLAGNEQFF

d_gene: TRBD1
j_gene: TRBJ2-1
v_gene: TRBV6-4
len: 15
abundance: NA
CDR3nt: TGTGCCAGCAGTGACTCGGGGACAGGGGTCGATGAGCAGTTCTTC
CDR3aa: CASSDSGTGVDEQFF

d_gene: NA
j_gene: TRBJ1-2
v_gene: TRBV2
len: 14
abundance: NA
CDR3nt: TGTGCCAGCAGTGAATTACAGGGTCTCTATGGCTACACCTTC
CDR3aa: CASSELQGLYGYTF

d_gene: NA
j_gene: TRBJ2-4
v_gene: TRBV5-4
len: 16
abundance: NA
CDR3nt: TGTGCCAGCAGCCCCCAGGTGGGGAGGGCCAAAAACATTCAGTACTTC
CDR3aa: CASSPQVGRAKNIQYF

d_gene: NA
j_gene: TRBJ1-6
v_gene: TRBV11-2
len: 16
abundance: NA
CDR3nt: TGTGCCAGCAGCTTAGCCGCACTCGAGTATAATTCACCCCTCCACTTT
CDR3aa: CASSLAALEYNSPLHF

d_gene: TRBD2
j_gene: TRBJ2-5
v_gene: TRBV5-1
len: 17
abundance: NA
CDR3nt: TGCGCCAGCAGCTTGGGGGGATCTAGCGGGAGTCAAGAGACCCAGTACTTC
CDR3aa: CASSLGGSSGSQETQYF

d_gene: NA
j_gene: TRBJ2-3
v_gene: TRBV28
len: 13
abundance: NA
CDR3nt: TGTGCCTCGAGGACAGAAAGCACAGATACGCAGTATTTT
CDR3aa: CASRTESTDTQYF

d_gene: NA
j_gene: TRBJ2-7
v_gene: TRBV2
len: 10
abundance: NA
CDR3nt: TGTGCCAGCTCACCGGACGAGCAGTACTTC
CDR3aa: CASSPDEQYF

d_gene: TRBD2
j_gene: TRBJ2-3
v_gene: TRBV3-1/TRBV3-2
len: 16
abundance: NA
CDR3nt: TGTGCCAGCAGCCGCTACCCTGGGACTAGCGGGGTCTCGCAGTATTTT
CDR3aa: CASSRYPGTSGVSQYF

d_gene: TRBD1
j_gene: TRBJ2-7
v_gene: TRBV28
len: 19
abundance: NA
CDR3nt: TGTGCCAGCAGTTTCCCACGCCAACGGACAGGGATAACCTCCTACGAGCAGTACTTC
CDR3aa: CASSFPRQRTGITSYEQYF

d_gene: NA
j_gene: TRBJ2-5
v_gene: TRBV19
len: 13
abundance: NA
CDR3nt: TGTGCCAGTAGTATCATTCGGCAAGAGACCCAGTACTTC
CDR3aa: CASSIIRQETQYF

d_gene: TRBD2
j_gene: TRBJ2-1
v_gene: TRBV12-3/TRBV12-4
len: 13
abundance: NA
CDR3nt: TGTGCCAGCAGCCCTAGCGGACGGCTTGAGCAGTTCTTC
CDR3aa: CASSPSGRLEQFF

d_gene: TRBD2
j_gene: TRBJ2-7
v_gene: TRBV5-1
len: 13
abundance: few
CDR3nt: TGCGCCAGCAGCCCGGGACTAGGGGTGTTGGAGTACTTC
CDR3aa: CASSPGLGVLEYF

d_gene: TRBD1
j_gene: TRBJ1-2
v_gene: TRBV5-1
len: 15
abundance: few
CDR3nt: TGCGCCAGCAGCTGGGGGACAGCTGATAACTATGGCTACACCTTC
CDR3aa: CASSWGTADNYGYTF

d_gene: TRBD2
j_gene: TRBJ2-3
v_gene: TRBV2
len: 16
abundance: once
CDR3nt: TGTGCCAGCATCATGGGACTAGCGGGGGGATATGATACGCAGTATTTT
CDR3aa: CASIMGLAGGYDTQYF

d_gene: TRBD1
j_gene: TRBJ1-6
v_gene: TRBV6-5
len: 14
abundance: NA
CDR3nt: TGTGCCAGCAGTTTACAGGGGCCCAATTCACCCCTCCACTTT
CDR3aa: CASSLQGPNSPLHF

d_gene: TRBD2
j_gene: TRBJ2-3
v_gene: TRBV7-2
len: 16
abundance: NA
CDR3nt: TGTGCCAGCAGTTTAGACCCGGGGGGTAGCACAGATACGCAGTATTTT
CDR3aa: CASSLDPGGSTDTQYF

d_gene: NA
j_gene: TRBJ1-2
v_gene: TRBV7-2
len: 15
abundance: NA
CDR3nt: TGTGCCAGCAGCTTAATCCTCAGGGTTAACTATGGCTACACCTTC
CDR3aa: CASSLILRVNYGYTF

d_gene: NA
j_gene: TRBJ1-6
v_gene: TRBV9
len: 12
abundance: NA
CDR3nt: TGTGCCAGCAGCAACCAGGGGACACCCCTCCACTTT
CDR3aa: CASSNQGTPLHF

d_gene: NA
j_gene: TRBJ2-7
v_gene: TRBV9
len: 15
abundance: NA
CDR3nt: TGTGCCAGCAGCGTGACCGGGACTGACTCCTACGAGCAGTACTTC
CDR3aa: CASSVTGTDSYEQYF

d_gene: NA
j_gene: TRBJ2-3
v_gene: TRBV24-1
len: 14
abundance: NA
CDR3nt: TGTGCCACCAGTGACCGCCGCTACACAGATACGCAGTATTTT
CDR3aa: CATSDRRYTDTQYF

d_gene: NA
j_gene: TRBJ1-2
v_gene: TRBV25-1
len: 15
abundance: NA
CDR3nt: TGTGCCAGCAGTGAGTCAAGGGGTGAAAACTATGGCTACACCTTC
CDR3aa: CASSESRGENYGYTF

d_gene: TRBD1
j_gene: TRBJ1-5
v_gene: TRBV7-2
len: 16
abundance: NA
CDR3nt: TGTGCCAGCAGCTCCCGAGGGGGCAGCAGCAATCAGCCCCAGCATTTT
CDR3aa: CASSSRGGSSNQPQHF

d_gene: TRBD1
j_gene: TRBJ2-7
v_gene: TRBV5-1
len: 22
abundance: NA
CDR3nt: TGCGCCAGCAGCGGACGAGGACAGGGCGCGAACCTTCAACACGAGGGAGATAGACAGCAGTACTTC
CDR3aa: CASSGRGQGANLQHEGDRQQYF

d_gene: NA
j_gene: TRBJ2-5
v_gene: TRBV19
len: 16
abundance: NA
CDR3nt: TGTGCCAGTAGTCCCCTCGGGTCCTTGCCCCGAGAGACCCAGTACTTC
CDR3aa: CASSPLGSLPRETQYF

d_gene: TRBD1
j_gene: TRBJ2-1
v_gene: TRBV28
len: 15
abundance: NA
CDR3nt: TGTGCCAGCACCACCAAAGACAGGGGCCACAATGAGCAGTTCTTC
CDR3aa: CASTTKDRGHNEQFF

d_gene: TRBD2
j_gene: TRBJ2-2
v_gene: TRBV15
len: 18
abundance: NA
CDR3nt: TGTGCCACCAGCGGAGAGCGGGAGGGCCTACGAGATTCCGGGGAGCTGTTTTTT
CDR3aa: CATSGEREGLRDSGELFF

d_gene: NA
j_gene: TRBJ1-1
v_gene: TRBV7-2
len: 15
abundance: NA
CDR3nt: TGTGCCAGCAGCTTACTTGCCCAGGGTCACACTGAAGCTTTCTTT
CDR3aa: CASSLLAQGHTEAFF

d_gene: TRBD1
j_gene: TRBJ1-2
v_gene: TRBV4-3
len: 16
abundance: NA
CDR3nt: TGCGCCAGCAGCCTCATTTTTGGGACAGCAAGCTATGGCTACACCTTC
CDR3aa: CASSLIFGTASYGYTF

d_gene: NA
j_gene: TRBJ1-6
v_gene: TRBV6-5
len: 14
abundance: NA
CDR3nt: TGTGCCAGCAGTTACCAGGGGATCGGTTCACCCCTCCACTTT
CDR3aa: CASSYQGIGSPLHF

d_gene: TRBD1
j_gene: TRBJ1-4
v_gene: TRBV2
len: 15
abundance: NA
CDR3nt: TGTGCCAGCAGTAAACAGGGGCTGTCTAATGAAAAACTGTTTTTT
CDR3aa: CASSKQGLSNEKLFF

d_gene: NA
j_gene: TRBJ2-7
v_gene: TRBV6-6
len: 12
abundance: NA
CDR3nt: TGTGCCAGCCTCGACCTAGGCTACGAGCAGTACTTC
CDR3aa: CASLDLGYEQYF

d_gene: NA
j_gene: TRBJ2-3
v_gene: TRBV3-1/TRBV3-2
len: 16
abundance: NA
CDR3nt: TGTGCCAGCAGCCAGACTCCCTCCCCACGCACAGATACGCAGTATTTT
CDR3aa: CASSQTPSPRTDTQYF

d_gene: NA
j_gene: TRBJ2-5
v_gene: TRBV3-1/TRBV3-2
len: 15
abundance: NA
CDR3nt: TGTGCCAGCAGCCAAGGTTCGTCTAGCGAGGAGACCCAGTACTTC
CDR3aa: CASSQGSSSEETQYF